The clone carrying this T cell receptor beta chain was detected many times. Its antigen is unidentified. The data originate from a study of CD8+CD57+ T cells in acquired aplastic anemia. Study-level information: The study obtained an average of around 3.4 ug of DNA from sorted CD4+ and CD8+ cells. Study conclusions and caveats: Overlapping CD8+ CDR3 repertoires of patients and controls contained roughly 29 shared sequences.

Germline V gene data show CDR1 as PRHDT and CDR2 as FYEKMQ (reference sequence). This CDR3 has 18 amino acids. Deletions cut 4 bases from V and 5 bases from J, with 26 bases between. Profiling that covered TCR beta VDJ and CDR3 relied on genomic DNA as its template. One entry per CDR3 protein results from TCRdb running MiXCR on the reads. The table has some 200,000 distinct CDR3 sequences, almost 35% seen once; the top ten hold roughly 1.1%. The sample comprised sorted CD4+, CD8+, or CD8+CD57+ T cells (not recorded which) from PBMCs. V usage is TRBV13 and J usage is TRBJ1-2, with a weak D call TRBD1 (6 bases). The sequence was collected from a human donor in good health, serving as a control. The CDR3 region has the DNA TGTGCCAGCAGCTCATCCGAGGGGGGATCCGGGCCGAAATATGGCTACACCTTC. Its translation: CASSSSEGGSGPKYGYTF. The full variable domain, its missing parts supplied by reference TRBV13 and TRBJ1-2, is AAGVIQSPRHLIKEKRETATLKCYPIPRHDTVYWYQQGPGQDPQFLISFYEKMQSDKGSIPDRFSAQQFSDYHSELNMSSLELGDSALYFCASSSSEGGSGPKYGYTFGSGTRLTVV.